This passage covers 21 T cell receptor beta chains from one sample sequenced in a study of regulatory T cells in long-lasting Graves disease. iRepertoire HTBI primers and Arm-PCR of CDR3 regions built TCR beta libraries. TCRdb reprocessed the multiplex PCR reads with MiXCR, giving one entry per CDR3 protein. The sample records about 310,000 distinct CDR3 sequences, 18% being singletons. Time point here: newly diagnosed GD, antithyroid drugs for less than 3 months. The TCR library was made from RNA extracted from PBMCs. The source was peripheral blood mononuclear cells (PBMCs), collected at new diagnosis, from a patient treated with antithyroid drugs. Receptors originate from a female donor with Graves disease.

This sequence joins TRBV4-1 and TRBJ2-7; D remains ambiguous. CDR1 and CDR2 (germline): MGHRA, YSYEKL. This CDR3 has 15 amino acids. Trimming stripped 4 bases from V and 2 bases from J, with 15 bases between. Written as DNA, the CDR3 is TGCGCCAGCAGCCCTCACTGTGGCAGACCCTACGAGCAGTACTTC. It encodes CASSPHCGRPYEQYF.

This clonotype came up a few times. The CDR3 coding sequence is TGTGCCAGCAGCTCCACAGGGAAGAATCAGCCCCAGCATTTT. Protein product: CASSSTGKNQPQHF. The rearrangement joins TRBV6-1 to TRBJ1-5, with D tentatively TRBD1 (6 bases). V was pared by 6 bases and J by 4 bases, with 13 bases between. This CDR3 is 14 amino acids long. Germline assignment: CDR1 MNHNS and CDR2 SASEGT.

This clonotype was picked up many times. The V and J genes are TRBV12-3 or TRBV12-4 and TRBJ2-3, with D perhaps TRBD2 (6 bases). This CDR3 region has 15 residues. Trimming shortened V by 2 bases and J by 3 bases, and 12 bases separated the two germline ends. CDR3 amino acids: CASSLSGGTTDTQYF. The CDR3 bases are TGTGCCAGCAGTTTAAGTGGAGGGACGACAGATACGCAGTATTTT.

This clonotype was seen many times. The rearrangement joins TRBV3-1 to TRBJ2-7; D remains ambiguous. Trimming took 1 base from V and 5 from J, leaving 15 bases between them. The CDR3 covers 15 residues. CDR1 and CDR2 from the germline V gene are LGHDT and YNNKEL (reference sequence). Written as DNA, the CDR3 is TGTGCCAGCAGCCAAGGTGGCACGGGCGTCCACGAGCAGTACTTC. It codes for CASSQGGTGVHEQYF.

CDR3 DNA: TGTGCCAGCAGTCCCACCATGTACGAGCAGTACTTC. Translation gives CASSPTMYEQYF. The chain employs TRBV28 and TRBJ2-7, with unresolved D. The germline gives CDR1 MDHEN, CDR2 SYDVKM. The CDR3 covers 12 residues. Trimming removed 5 bases at V and 4 bases at J, with 9 bases between. The complete variable domain, with remaining parts taken from reference TRBV28 and TRBJ2-7, reads DVKVTQSSRYLVKRTGEKVFLECVQDMDHENMFWYRQDPGLGLRLIYFSYDVKMKEKGDIPEGYSVSREKKERFSLILESASTNQTSMYLCASSPTMYEQYFGPGTRLTVT.

The rearrangement links TRBV20-1 to TRBJ1-5; D unclear. V shed 3 bases and J shed 0 bases, with 12 bases lying between them. The CDR3 covers 15 residues. CDR1 and CDR2 (germline): DFQATT, SNEGSKA (reference sequence). The CDR3 reads CSASGEPNSNQPQHF. The CDR3 DNA reads as TGCAGTGCTAGCGGGGAACCGAATAGCAATCAGCCCCAGCATTTT.

This clonotype appeared many times. The chain recombines TRBV18 with TRBJ2-7, with D perhaps TRBD1 (6 bases). Germline lookup yields CDR1 KGHSH and CDR2 LQKENI. The V gene lost 3 bases and the J gene lost 3 bases, with 9 bases spanning the gap. The CDR3 consists of 13 residues. DNA for the CDR3: TGTGCCAGCTCACCGACGGACAGCTACGAGCAGTACTTC. It yields the protein CASSPTDSYEQYF.

This clonotype was counted once. The CDR3 DNA reads TGTGCCATCAGTGATCCGGGGGGCGGTGGAAACACCATATATTTT. Protein product: CAISDPGGGGNTIYF. The chain joins TRBV10-3 to TRBJ1-3; tentatively, D is TRBD1 (6 bases). The CDR3 spans 15 residues. V dropped 3 bases and J dropped 3 bases, with 12 bases sitting between them. Germline CDR1 reads ENHRY; CDR2 reads SYGVKD.

This clonotype has only a few counts. The chain is built from TRBV11-3 and TRBJ1-5, with D uncertain. The V gene lost 4 bases and the J gene lost 7 bases, with 17 bases spanning the gap. There are 15 residues in the CDR3. CDR1 and CDR2 from the germline V gene are SGHNT and YENEEA. CDR3 sequence: CASSYFTEAGQPQHF. CDR3 sequence (DNA): TGTGCCAGCAGCTACTTTACAGAGGCGGGACAGCCCCAGCATTTT.

This clonotype was seen many times. The chain has TRBV2 and TRBJ2-7; 7 nucleotides match TRBD1. There are 15 residues in the CDR3. Losses at the gene ends were 7 bases for V and 3 bases for J; bases not matched to a gene: 12. Germline CDR1 and CDR2: SNHLY and FYNNEI. CDR3 nucleotides: TGTGCCAGCACCCTTAGGGGACAGAGTTTCTACGAGCAGTACTTC. Encoded protein: CASTLRGQSFYEQYF.

J is TRBJ2-1 and V is TRBV6-5; 10 bases are a match to TRBD2. Germline CDR1 MNHEY, CDR2 SVGAGI. The CDR3 spans 19 residues. V was clipped by 1 base and J by 9 bases; unmatched bases: 18. CDR3 region: CASSYWFRSSGRGGGEQFF. The CDR3, as DNA: TGTGCCAGCAGTTACTGGTTTAGGTCTAGCGGGAGAGGGGGCGGTGAGCAGTTCTTC.

In this sample, this clonotype turned up a few times. The chain uses TRBV11-2 and TRBJ1-5; 7 bases are shared with TRBD1. The CDR3 extends over 16 amino acids. Germline CDR1 SGHAT, CDR2 FQNNGV. V lost 0 bases and J lost 5; bases outside the gene matches: 7. The CDR3 DNA follows: TGTGCCAGCAGCTTAGATATGGCGACAGGGCATCAGCCCCAGCATTTT. Translation: CASSLDMATGHQPQHF.

This clonotype appeared many times. J is TRBJ2-7 and V is TRBV12-3 or TRBV12-4; D gene uncertain. V lost 8 bases and J lost 1, with 3 bases in between. This CDR3 contains 10 residues. DNA of the CDR3: TGTGCCAGCGGTTCCTACGAGCAGTACTTC. Encoded protein: CASGSYEQYF.

The chain uses TRBV2 and TRBJ2-3, with 8 positions matching TRBD2. With 2 bases clipped from V and 9 bases from J, the junction kept 7 bases outside the gene matches. CDR1 and CDR2 from the germline V gene are SNHLY and FYNNEI. The CDR3 is made up of 14 amino acids. CDR3 in DNA: TGTGCCAGCAGTGAAAGCGGGAGTACCCAAACGCAGTATTTT. It encodes CASSESGSTQTQYF.

About this clonotype itself: A much larger clone is a single base away; this may be a read error. The CDR3 end shows no conserved phenylalanine or tryptophan, and so a read error is likely. The CDR3 region is CASSLIQNEQFL. CDR3 DNA sequence: TGCGCCAGCAGCCTGATACAGAATGAGCAGTTCCTC. V usage is TRBV5-1 and J usage is TRBJ2-1, with no clear D. The CDR3 contains 12 residues. Trimming removed 4 bases from V and 7 bases from J, with 9 bases in between. The V gene's germline CDR1 is SGHRS and CDR2 YFSETQ.

This clonotype was seen repeatedly, ten times or more. V is TRBV11-1 and J is TRBJ2-3; perhaps D is TRBD1 or TRBD2 (5 bases each). The CDR3 is made up of 14 amino acids. Germline CDR1 and CDR2: SGHAT and FQDESV (reference sequence). The ends were cut back, 0 bases at V and 7 bases at J, with 11 bases in the middle. CDR3 region: CASSLAGPINTQYF. In nucleotides, the CDR3 is TGTGCCAGCAGCTTAGCGGGACCCATTAATACGCAGTATTTT.

This clonotype has at least ten counts. The chain employs TRBV7-8 and TRBJ2-3; the D gene is possibly TRBD1 (5 bases). The CDR3 length is 15 residues. Trimming removed 5 bases at V and 4 bases at J, with 16 bases between. The germline gives CDR1 SGHVS, CDR2 FQNEAQ. The CDR3 DNA sequence: TGTGCCAGCAGCACCGCCCAGGGTGGGGCAGATACGCAGTATTTT. Amino acids: CASSTAQGGADTQYF.

This clonotype was detected ten times or more. The gene calls are TRBV18 and TRBJ1-5; D is unresolved. Trimming pared 6 bases from V and 0 bases from J, leaving 18 bases between. The CDR3 runs to 17 residues. Looked up from germline, CDR1 is KGHSH and CDR2 is LQKENI. The CDR3 nucleotides are TGTGCCAGCTCTCCTCCCTTGACCCCTTATAGCAATCAGCCCCAGCATTTT. Translated, it gives CASSPPLTPYSNQPQHF.

This clonotype was recorded many times. This chain links TRBV20-1 with TRBJ2-2; D assignment may be TRBD1 or TRBD2 (5 bases each). Trimming shortened V by 5 bases and J by 5 bases, and 15 bases separated the two germline ends. The CDR3 is 14 residues long. Germline loops: CDR1 DFQATT, CDR2 SNEGSKA (reference sequence). The CDR3 sequence is CSALRERGTGELFF. Here the CDR3 DNA reads TGCAGTGCTCTCAGGGAGCGTGGGACCGGGGAGCTGTTTTTT.

This clonotype has ten or more counts. The V gene is TRBV27, the J gene TRBJ2-2; a weak D match, TRBD1 (6 bases). The CDR3 contains 14 residues. Germline-derived CDR1 and CDR2 are MNHEY and SMNVEV (reference sequence). V was shortened by 8 bases and J by 2 bases, with 12 bases between the two germline ends. CDR3 sequence: CASEKQGNTGELFF. The CDR3 DNA reads TGTGCCAGCGAAAAACAGGGAAACACCGGGGAGCTGTTTTTT.

As for this clonotype: A much larger clone differs from this one at a single base, so this may be a read error. The CDR3 carries no conserved terminal phenylalanine or tryptophan, so it likely arises from a read error. The chain has TRBV29-1 and TRBJ2-5; TRBD1 matches 9 bases. This CDR3 has 12 amino acids. V was clipped by 7 bases and J by 3 bases; unmatched bases: 3. Germline V CDR1 and CDR2: SQVTM, ANQGSEA. CDR3 nucleotide sequence: TGCAGCGCCGGGACAGGGAAAGAGACCCAGTACTCC. Protein product: CSAGTGKETQYS.